These 19 T cell receptor beta chains share one sample of origin, sequenced in a study of glioma-infiltrating T cells. TCR alpha and beta CDR3 regions were amplified from RNA using iRepertoire nested multiplex PCR. One entry per CDR3 protein, called by TCRdb with MiXCR from the multiplex PCR reads. The table shows over 140,000 distinct CDR3 sequences, with about two fifths occurring only once. Sequenced: glioma tissue, nonneoplastic brain tissue, or PBMCs (not recorded which). The receptors derive from a human donor with low-grade glioma or glioblastoma, undergoing nonglioma brain surgery, or in good health (not recorded which).

The V and J genes are TRBV7-9 and TRBJ1-1, with D unresolved. Germline-derived CDR1 and CDR2 are SEHNR and FQNEAQ (reference sequence). This CDR3 region has 13 residues. Trimming removed 6 bases at V and 4 bases at J, with 12 bases between. This CDR3 reads CASRLPGSTEAFF. The CDR3 coding sequence is TGTGCCAGCAGACTGCCGGGGAGCACTGAAGCTTTCTTT.

This clonotype appeared once. The rearrangement joins TRBV29-1 to TRBJ1-5; TRBD1 aligns across 9 bases. Trimming cost V 4 bases and J 4 bases; bases outside gene matches: 5. In germline, CDR1 is SQVTM, CDR2 ANQGSEA. The CDR3 has 14 amino acids. The CDR3 DNA follows: TGCAGCGTTGGGGGGACAGGGACTAATCAGCCCCAGCATTTT. Its translation is CSVGGTGTNQPQHF. Based on the CDR3 plus reference TRBV29-1 and TRBJ1-5, the full variable domain is SAVISQKPSRDICQRGTSLTIQCQVDSQVTMMFWYRQQPGQSLTLIATANQGSEATYESGFVIDKFPISRPNLTFSTLTVSNMSPEDSSIYLCSVGGTGTNQPQHFGDGTRLSIL.

This chain joins TRBV14 and TRBJ1-1; perhaps TRBD1 as D (6 bases). Germline V CDR1 and CDR2: SGHDN, FVKESK. The V end lost 5 bases, the J end lost 1 base, and 14 bases lay between the germline ends. The CDR3 contains 15 residues. The CDR3 spells CASSARGHPNTEAFF. The CDR3 DNA is TGTGCCAGCAGCGCTCGGGGACACCCGAACACTGAAGCTTTCTTT. The full variable domain, completed using reference TRBV14 and TRBJ1-1, is EAGVTQFPSHSVIEKGQTVTLRCDPISGHDNLYWYRRVMGKEIKFLLHFVKESKQDESGMPNNRFLAERTGGTYSTLKVQPAELEDSGVYFCASSARGHPNTEAFFGQGTRLTVV.

This clonotype was counted many times. The rearrangement joins TRBV6-1 to TRBJ2-1; 8 bases line up with TRBD2. With 5 bases clipped from V and 0 bases from J, the junction kept 9 bases outside the gene matches. The CDR3 length is 17 residues. CDR1 is MNHNS and CDR2 is SASEGT in the germline V gene. This CDR3 reads CASSLRVAGSSYNEQFF. The CDR3 coding sequence is TGTGCCAGCAGTCTCAGGGTAGCGGGGAGCTCCTACAATGAGCAGTTCTTC.

Many counts were recorded for this clonotype. The V call is TRBV7-2, the J call TRBJ2-1, with D unresolved. V was shortened by 6 bases and J by 4 bases, with 7 bases between the two germline ends. This CDR3 spans 12 amino acids. CDR1 and CDR2 (germline): SGHTA, FQGNSA. The CDR3 nucleotides read TGTGCCAGCAGTTTGGGGTACAATGAGCAGTTCTTC. It encodes CASSLGYNEQFF.

This clonotype was seen a few times. Possible read error: a much larger clone is one base away. CDR3 DNA: TGTTCCACCTCCGGGGAAACCATATATTTT. Its translation is CSTSGETIYF. The chain carries TRBV7-2 and TRBJ1-3; no reliable D call. Germline-derived CDR1 and CDR2 are SGHTA and FQGNSA. The CDR3 consists of 10 residues.

This clonotype was detected only a few times. V is TRBV2 and J is TRBJ1-3, with TRBD1 identical over 10 bases. J lost 2 bases, V lost 8 bases, and 3 bases had no gene match. Germline V gives CDR1 SNHLY, CDR2 FYNNEI. The CDR3 is made up of 14 amino acids. The CDR3 region is CASSGTGAGNTIYF. As DNA, the CDR3 is TGTGCCAGCTCGGGGACAGGGGCTGGAAACACCATATATTTT.

For this clonotype: This may be a read error: a much more frequent sequence differs by one nucleotide. CDR3 sequence: CASSPLVFSTDTQYF. The CDR3 region has the DNA TGTGCCAGCAGTCCACTAGTATTCAGCACAGATACGCAGTATTTT. The chain couples TRBV27 to TRBJ2-3; TRBD2 might be the D (5 bases). V gave up 5 bases and J gave up 0 bases, with 12 bases separating them. CDR1 is MNHEY, CDR2 SMNVEV, per germline (reference sequence). The CDR3 is made up of 15 amino acids.

This clonotype was seen only a few times. The genes are TRBV28 and TRBJ2-7; a weak D match, TRBD2 (6 bases). The germline V gene has CDR1 MDHEN and CDR2 SYDVKM. The CDR3 extends over 13 amino acids. Trimming took off 8 bases at V and 9 bases at J, with 20 bases between the two ends. The CDR3 sequence is CASSRGSPPRQYF. The DNA of the CDR3 is TGTGCCAGCTCGCGGGGCAGCCCACCTAGGCAGTACTTC.

In this sample, this clonotype turned up a few times. CDR3 in DNA: TGTGCCAGCAGTTTAGGGTCAGGGCCCCAGCATTTT. Amino acids: CASSLGSGPQHF. J is TRBJ1-5 and V is TRBV28; D unclear. This CDR3 is 12 amino acids long. The ends were cut back, 2 bases at V and 9 bases at J, with 8 bases in the middle. Germline CDR1 reads MDHEN; CDR2 reads SYDVKM.

As for this clonotype: A much larger clone differs from this one at a single base, so this may be a read error. The rearrangement joins TRBV6-2 or TRBV6-3 to TRBJ2-3; 7 nucleotides agree with TRBD1. There are 13 residues in the CDR3. Germline V gene data show CDR1 as MNHEY and CDR2 as SVGEGT. CDR3 in amino acids: CASAGTDTDTKYF. Here the CDR3 DNA reads TGTGCCAGTGCCGGGACAGACACAGATACGAAGTATTTT.

This clonotype was observed at least ten times. The chain employs TRBV4-3 and TRBJ2-7; D is unresolved. Germline assignment: CDR1 LGHNA and CDR2 YSLEER. Between the trimmed V and J ends, which lost 0 bases and 4 bases, there was a span of 7 bases. This CDR3 has 13 residues. The CDR3 region is CASSQESYYEQYF. CDR3 in DNA: TGCGCCAGCAGCCAAGAAAGCTATTACGAGCAGTACTTC.

As regards this clonotype: A clone one base away is much larger, so this may be a read error. The rearrangement uses TRBV20-1 and TRBJ1-2; TRBD1 agrees at 7 bases. The germline gives CDR1 DFQATT, CDR2 SNEGSKA (reference sequence). The V segment lost 4 bases and the J segment 4 bases; nucleotides outside the gene matches: 9. This CDR3 contains 14 residues. The CDR3 loop reads CSAIRDSGGYGYTF. Written as DNA, the CDR3 is TGCAGTGCTATAAGGGACAGCGGGGGCTATGGCTACACCTTC.

V usage is TRBV20-1 and J usage is TRBJ2-7, with D possibly being TRBD2 (5 bases). There are 14 residues in the CDR3. V was cut by 2 bases and J by 2 bases, with 13 bases left in between. Germline loops: CDR1 DFQATT, CDR2 SNEGSKA (reference sequence). For the CDR3, the DNA is TGCAGTGCTAGATATCCCATGGGAGCCTACGAGCAGTACTTC. Protein sequence: CSARYPMGAYEQYF.

Only a few counts were recorded for this clonotype. The chain uses TRBV6-6 and TRBJ1-1; the D is unclear. This CDR3 has 15 residues. Per germline, CDR1 MNHNY and CDR2 SVGAGI (reference sequence). V shed 0 bases and J shed 0 bases, with 8 bases lying between them. CDR3 residues: CASSYSADLNTEAFF. CDR3 nucleotide sequence: TGTGCCAGCAGTTACTCAGCGGATCTGAACACTGAAGCTTTCTTT.

This clonotype was detected once. The germline gene is not matched at one end of the junction; a read error may be the cause. Here the CDR3 DNA reads TGCGCCAGCAGCTTGGAGCAGGGCACAGATACGCAGTATTTT. Its protein is CASSLEQGTDTQYF. The chain couples TRBV5-4 to TRBJ2-3; D is unclear. Germline CDR1 is SGHNT and CDR2 is YYREEE (reference sequence). The length of the CDR3 is 14 residues.

This clonotype appeared a few times. The chain joins TRBV7-9 to TRBJ1-1, with D possibly matching TRBD1 (6 bases). The CDR3 has 13 amino acids. Trimming cost V 3 bases and J 7 bases, with 12 bases left between them. Per germline, CDR1 SEHNR and CDR2 FQNEAQ (reference sequence). CDR3: CASSFGGPLEAFF. CDR3 sequence (DNA): TGTGCCAGCAGCTTCGGGGGCCCCCTTGAAGCTTTCTTT.

The rearrangement links TRBV6-2 or TRBV6-3 to TRBJ1-6; 9 nucleotides match TRBD1. V was clipped by 10 bases and J by 12 bases; unmatched bases: 10. Germline V gene sequence: CDR1 MNHEY, CDR2 SVGEGT. The CDR3 length is 13 residues. CDR3 sequence reads: CATRDRESGPLHF. CDR3 DNA: TGTGCCACCCGGGACAGGGAATCGGGACCCCTCCACTTT.

This chain joins TRBV28 and TRBJ2-2; D remains ambiguous. Germline loops: CDR1 MDHEN, CDR2 SYDVKM. This CDR3 region has 13 residues. Between the trimmed V and J ends, which lost 7 bases and 1 base, there was a span of 7 bases. CDR3 region: CASTLGNTGELFF. The CDR3 DNA reads as TGTGCCAGCACTCTTGGGAACACCGGGGAGCTGTTTTTT.